This T cell receptor (beta chain) emerged from a study of blood T cell repertoires in COVID-19. Across the study: Donors in the United States, Italy and Spain gave samples during acute or convalescent COVID-19. T cells, B-cell-depleted T cells, or PBMCs supplied cDNA or gDNA.

The CDR3 is 15 residues long. V lost 1 base and J lost 4; bases outside the gene matches: 5. Per the germline V gene, CDR1 is SGHDT and CDR2 is YYEEEE. In the original processing: Reference gene primer amplification gave nucleated cell count estimates. Profiling relied on immunoSEQ multiplex PCR, and the TCRdb table lists in-frame clones only, not all of them. The V and J calls and clone size come from that table; D and trimming were worked out from the DNA. The sample yields about 62,000 clones, about nine tenths seen once. The sequenced material came from peripheral blood. This chain links TRBV5-6 with TRBJ1-1, with 9 bases lining up with TRBD1. The clonotype was recovered from a woman of 80 years or more with acute or convalescent COVID-19. The DNA for the CDR3 is TGTGCCAGCAGCTTGTGGGACAGGGTAGGCACTGAAGCTTTCTTT. Protein: CASSLWDRVGTEAFF.